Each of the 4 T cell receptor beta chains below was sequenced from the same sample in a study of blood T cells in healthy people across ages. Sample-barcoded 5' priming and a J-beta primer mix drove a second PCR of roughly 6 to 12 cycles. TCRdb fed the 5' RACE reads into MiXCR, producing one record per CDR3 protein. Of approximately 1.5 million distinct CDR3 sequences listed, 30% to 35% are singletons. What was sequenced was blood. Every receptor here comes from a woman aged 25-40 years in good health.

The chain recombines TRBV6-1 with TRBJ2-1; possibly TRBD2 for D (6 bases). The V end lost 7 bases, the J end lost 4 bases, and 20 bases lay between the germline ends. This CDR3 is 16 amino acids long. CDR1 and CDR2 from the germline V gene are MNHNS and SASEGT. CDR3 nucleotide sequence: TGTGCCAGCACCCTTTCCCCTGGCGGGGTTTACAATGAGCAGTTCTTC. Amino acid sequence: CASTLSPGGVYNEQFF.

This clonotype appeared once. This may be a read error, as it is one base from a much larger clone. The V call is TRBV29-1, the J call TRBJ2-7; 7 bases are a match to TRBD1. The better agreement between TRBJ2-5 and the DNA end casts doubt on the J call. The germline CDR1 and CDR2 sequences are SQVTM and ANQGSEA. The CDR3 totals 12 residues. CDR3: CGVTTGIETQYF. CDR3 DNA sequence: TGCGGCGTCACGACAGGGATAGAGACCCAGTACTTC.

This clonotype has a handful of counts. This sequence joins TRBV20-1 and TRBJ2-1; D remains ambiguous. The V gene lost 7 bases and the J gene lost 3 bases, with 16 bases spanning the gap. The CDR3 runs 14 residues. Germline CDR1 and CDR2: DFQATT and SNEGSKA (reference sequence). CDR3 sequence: CSVRRLPGYNEQFF. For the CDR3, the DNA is TGCAGTGTCAGAAGGCTACCTGGCTACAATGAGCAGTTCTTC.

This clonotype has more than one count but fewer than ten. CDR3 nucleotide sequence: TGTGCCAGCAGCCCGCGGACAGGGGATCAGCCCCAGCATTTT. It translates to CASSPRTGDQPQHF. This rearrangement joins TRBV7-2 to TRBJ1-5; 9 positions match TRBD1. Trimming removed 5 bases from V and 5 bases from J; junction bases left unmatched: 4. The CDR3 runs 14 residues. CDR1 and CDR2 (germline): SGHTA, FQGNSA.